Listed below are T cell receptor beta chains from one sample, sequenced in a study of blood T cell repertoires in COVID-19. Produced via immunoSEQ multiplex PCR; TCRdb's table is partial and in-frame only. This sample has about 150,000 clones, with about 85% found just once. What was sequenced was peripheral blood. The receptors were gathered from a woman aged 55-70 years with COVID-19, enrolled during active disease. Each CDR3 is given with its conserved first and last residue. The D gene is left open where the match is weak. Clone sizes are given selectively: once, few, many, or a class where the clone is expanded.

d_call: NA; clone_size: NA; v_call: TRBV11-3; j_call: TRBJ2-1; cdr3_aa: CASSSSGYGSYNEQFF; cdr3_nt: TGTGCCAGCAGCTCCAGCGGGTATGGGTCCTACAATGAGCAGTTCTTC
d_call: NA; clone_size: NA; v_call: TRBV7-8; j_call: TRBJ1-1; cdr3_aa: CASSFLGFGMNTEAFF; cdr3_nt: TGTGCCAGCAGCTTTTTAGGGTTCGGGATGAACACTGAAGCTTTCTTT
d_call: NA; clone_size: NA; v_call: TRBV5-5; j_call: TRBJ1-6; cdr3_aa: CASSLTGNGSPLHF; cdr3_nt: TGTGCCAGCAGCTTGACAGGCAACGGTTCACCCCTCCACTTT
d_call: NA; clone_size: once; v_call: TRBV10-3; j_call: TRBJ2-1; cdr3_aa: CAIRTGDFKLFF; cdr3_nt: TGTGCCATCCGAACCGGGGACTTTAAACTGTTCTTC
d_call: TRBD1; clone_size: NA; v_call: TRBV19; j_call: TRBJ1-1; cdr3_aa: CATLTGGATEAFF; cdr3_nt: TGTGCCACCCTAACAGGGGGTGCCACTGAAGCTTTCTTT
d_call: TRBD2; clone_size: once; v_call: TRBV6-2/TRBV6-3; j_call: TRBJ2-5; cdr3_aa: CASSYGRVIQETQYF; cdr3_nt: TGTGCCAGCAGTTACGGGAGGGTGATCCAAGAGACCCAGTACTTC
d_call: NA; clone_size: NA; v_call: TRBV20-1; j_call: TRBJ1-1; cdr3_aa: CSVAVNTEAFF; cdr3_nt: TGCAGTGTGGCTGTGAACACTGAAGCTTTCTTT
d_call: NA; clone_size: NA; v_call: TRBV29-1; j_call: TRBJ1-2; cdr3_aa: CSVDSPQGRGYGYTF; cdr3_nt: TGCAGCGTTGATTCCCCGCAGGGGAGAGGCTATGGCTACACCTTC
d_call: TRBD1; clone_size: NA; v_call: TRBV11-1; j_call: TRBJ1-1; cdr3_aa: CASSLNQGAEAFF; cdr3_nt: TGTGCCAGCAGCTTGAACCAGGGGGCTGAAGCTTTCTTT
d_call: TRBD1; clone_size: NA; v_call: TRBV27; j_call: TRBJ2-6; cdr3_aa: CASSRDRAGANVLTF; cdr3_nt: TGTGCCAGCAGCCGCGACAGGGCTGGGGCCAACGTCCTGACTTTC
d_call: NA; clone_size: NA; v_call: TRBV4-2; j_call: TRBJ1-2; cdr3_aa: CASSSGDRNLANYGYTF; cdr3_nt: TGTGCCAGCAGCTCAGGTGACAGGAATCTCGCTAACTATGGCTACACCTTC
d_call: TRBD2; clone_size: NA; v_call: TRBV7-4; j_call: TRBJ2-1; cdr3_aa: CATPQGTSGSSSKDEQFF; cdr3_nt: TGTGCGACGCCCCAGGGGACTAGCGGGAGTAGCAGCAAGGATGAGCAGTTCTTC
d_call: NA; clone_size: NA; v_call: TRBV4-2; j_call: TRBJ1-6; cdr3_aa: CASSQYSNSPLHF; cdr3_nt: TGTGCCAGCAGCCAATACAGCAATTCACCCCTCCACTTT
d_call: NA; clone_size: NA; v_call: TRBV5-1; j_call: TRBJ1-6; cdr3_aa: CASSLDRQKSLNSPLHF; cdr3_nt: TGCGCCAGCAGCTTGGATCGACAGAAGTCTTTAAATTCACCCCTCCACTTT
d_call: NA; clone_size: once; v_call: TRBV5-1; j_call: TRBJ2-2; cdr3_aa: CASSLVPARNTGELFF; cdr3_nt: TGCGCCAGCAGCTTGGTTCCGGCTAGAAACACCGGGGAGCTGTTTTTT
d_call: NA; clone_size: NA; v_call: TRBV5-6; j_call: TRBJ1-1; cdr3_aa: CASSTLNTEAFF; cdr3_nt: TGTGCCAGCAGTACATTGAACACTGAAGCTTTCTTT
d_call: TRBD1; clone_size: NA; v_call: TRBV5-1; j_call: TRBJ2-3; cdr3_aa: CASTGTGGTDTQYF; cdr3_nt: TGCGCCAGCACCGGGACAGGGGGTACAGATACGCAGTATTTT
d_call: NA; clone_size: once; v_call: TRBV10-1; j_call: TRBJ1-1; cdr3_aa: CASSVGMNTEAFF; cdr3_nt: TGCGCCAGCAGTGTCGGGATGAACACTGAAGCTTTCTTT
d_call: NA; clone_size: NA; v_call: TRBV7-8; j_call: TRBJ1-2; cdr3_aa: CASSLALQGQGYTF; cdr3_nt: TGTGCCAGCAGCTTAGCGCTGCAGGGTCAGGGCTACACCTTC
d_call: TRBD2; clone_size: NA; v_call: TRBV5-1; j_call: TRBJ2-7; cdr3_aa: CASSLSAGAPSEQYF; cdr3_nt: TGCGCCAGCAGCTTAAGTGCGGGAGCCCCCTCGGAGCAGTACTTC
d_call: TRBD1; clone_size: NA; v_call: TRBV27; j_call: TRBJ1-5; cdr3_aa: CASSRTGTNQPQHF; cdr3_nt: TGTGCCAGCAGCCGGACAGGGACTAATCAGCCCCAGCATTTT
d_call: NA; clone_size: NA; v_call: TRBV6-1; j_call: TRBJ1-5; cdr3_aa: CASSDRAYQPQHF; cdr3_nt: TGTGCCAGCAGTGACAGGGCTTATCAGCCCCAGCATTTT
d_call: NA; clone_size: NA; v_call: TRBV19; j_call: TRBJ1-2; cdr3_aa: CASNPRTNPSYGYTF; cdr3_nt: TGTGCCAGTAACCCCCGGACAAATCCCTCCTATGGCTACACCTTC
d_call: NA; clone_size: NA; v_call: TRBV7-9; j_call: TRBJ2-7; cdr3_aa: CASSGTTGEQYF; cdr3_nt: TGTGCCAGCAGCGGGACAACGGGCGAGCAGTACTTC
d_call: NA; clone_size: NA; v_call: TRBV7-8; j_call: TRBJ2-1; cdr3_aa: CASSVDGMGEQFF; cdr3_nt: TGTGCCAGCAGCGTGGACGGGATGGGTGAGCAGTTCTTC
d_call: NA; clone_size: NA; v_call: TRBV6-5; j_call: TRBJ2-1; cdr3_aa: CASTGTAGNEQFF; cdr3_nt: TGTGCCAGCACCGGGACTGCCGGCAATGAGCAGTTCTTC
d_call: NA; clone_size: once; v_call: TRBV30; j_call: TRBJ1-6; cdr3_aa: CAWSGPGGSSSPLHF; cdr3_nt: TGTGCCTGGAGTGGTCCCGGGGGGTCCTCTTCACCCCTCCACTTT
d_call: TRBD1; clone_size: NA; v_call: TRBV7-9; j_call: TRBJ1-2; cdr3_aa: CASSLGQGHYGYTF; cdr3_nt: TGTGCCAGCAGCTTGGGACAGGGGCACTATGGCTACACCTTC
d_call: NA; clone_size: NA; v_call: TRBV6-5; j_call: TRBJ1-5; cdr3_aa: CASQPQGRDQPQHF; cdr3_nt: TGTGCCAGCCAGCCTCAGGGGAGAGATCAGCCCCAGCATTTT
d_call: NA; clone_size: NA; v_call: TRBV25-1; j_call: TRBJ2-5; cdr3_aa: CASSDEFLFTRDPQYF; cdr3_nt: TGTGCCAGCAGTGATGAATTCCTGTTCACTAGAGACCCCCAGTACTTC
d_call: NA; clone_size: NA; v_call: TRBV3-1/TRBV3-2; j_call: TRBJ2-3; cdr3_aa: CASSQVKPRATDTQYF; cdr3_nt: TGTGCCAGCAGCCAAGTTAAGCCCAGGGCTACAGATACGCAGTATTTT
d_call: NA; clone_size: NA; v_call: TRBV24-1; j_call: TRBJ2-1; cdr3_aa: CATSDLGARVNEQFF; cdr3_nt: TGTGCCACCAGTGACCTAGGGGCCAGGGTCAATGAGCAGTTCTTC
d_call: TRBD1; clone_size: few; v_call: TRBV6-6; j_call: TRBJ1-5; cdr3_aa: CASSYQGTGGAQPQHF; cdr3_nt: TGTGCCAGCAGTTACCAAGGGACAGGGGGAGCTCAGCCCCAGCATTTT
d_call: NA; clone_size: NA; v_call: TRBV7-9; j_call: TRBJ2-7; cdr3_aa: CASSFSTGFSSEQYF; cdr3_nt: TGTGCCAGCAGCTTTTCGACAGGTTTTTCGAGCGAGCAGTACTTC
d_call: TRBD1; clone_size: few; v_call: TRBV3-1/TRBV3-2; j_call: TRBJ1-2; cdr3_aa: CASSQGNVQGYGYTF; cdr3_nt: TGTGCCAGCAGCCAAGGGAACGTACAGGGGTACGGCTACACCTTC
d_call: NA; clone_size: NA; v_call: TRBV30; j_call: TRBJ1-1; cdr3_aa: CAWRDSVNTEAFF; cdr3_nt: TGTGCCTGGAGGGACAGTGTGAACACTGAAGCTTTCTTT
d_call: TRBD1; clone_size: NA; v_call: TRBV24-1; j_call: TRBJ1-4; cdr3_aa: CATSEAGTGDEKLFF; cdr3_nt: TGTGCCACCAGTGAAGCCGGGACAGGGGATGAAAAACTGTTTTTT
d_call: NA; clone_size: NA; v_call: TRBV27; j_call: TRBJ1-2; cdr3_aa: CASSLSLDGRGGGYTF; cdr3_nt: TGTGCCAGCAGTTTATCCCTGGACGGCCGAGGAGGTGGCTACACCTTC
d_call: TRBD1; clone_size: once; v_call: TRBV12-5; j_call: TRBJ1-2; cdr3_aa: CASGTGTGTYGYTF; cdr3_nt: TGTGCTAGTGGGACCGGGACAGGGACCTATGGCTACACCTTC
d_call: NA; clone_size: NA; v_call: TRBV7-2; j_call: TRBJ1-3; cdr3_aa: CASSSDGSSGNTIYF; cdr3_nt: TGTGCCAGCAGCTCCGACGGGAGCTCTGGAAACACCATATATTTT
d_call: TRBD1; clone_size: NA; v_call: TRBV6-5; j_call: TRBJ2-2; cdr3_aa: CASRRTGVNTGELFF; cdr3_nt: TGTGCCAGCAGGAGGACAGGGGTGAACACCGGGGAGCTGTTTTTT
d_call: NA; clone_size: NA; v_call: TRBV6-5; j_call: TRBJ1-5; cdr3_aa: CASSPAGKQPQHF; cdr3_nt: TGTGCCAGCAGTCCCGCAGGGAAACAGCCCCAGCATTTT
d_call: NA; clone_size: NA; v_call: TRBV13; j_call: TRBJ1-2; cdr3_aa: CASSRRGSLWGYTF; cdr3_nt: TGTGCCAGCAGCCGTCGAGGTTCCTTATGGGGCTACACCTTC
d_call: NA; clone_size: few; v_call: TRBV27; j_call: TRBJ1-5; cdr3_aa: CASSPDTGRANQPQHF; cdr3_nt: TGTGCCAGCAGTCCTGATACAGGGAGGGCCAATCAGCCCCAGCATTTT
d_call: TRBD1; clone_size: NA; v_call: TRBV6-5; j_call: TRBJ2-5; cdr3_aa: CASSSAYRGETQYF; cdr3_nt: TGTGCCAGCAGCAGCGCCTACAGGGGAGAGACCCAGTACTTC
d_call: TRBD2; clone_size: NA; v_call: TRBV5-1; j_call: TRBJ2-3; cdr3_aa: CASRPRSGGTADTQYF; cdr3_nt: TGCGCCAGCAGACCAAGGAGCGGGGGAACCGCCGATACGCAGTATTTT
d_call: NA; clone_size: NA; v_call: TRBV9; j_call: TRBJ1-5; cdr3_aa: CASSVVGSPGEPQHF; cdr3_nt: TGTGCCAGCAGCGTAGTTGGATCGCCAGGGGAGCCCCAGCATTTT
d_call: NA; clone_size: NA; v_call: TRBV10-3; j_call: TRBJ1-1; cdr3_aa: CAISGQPGTEAFF; cdr3_nt: TGTGCCATCAGTGGACAGCCTGGCACTGAAGCTTTCTTT
d_call: NA; clone_size: NA; v_call: TRBV14; j_call: TRBJ1-3; cdr3_aa: CASSQDQGSTGNTIYF; cdr3_nt: TGTGCCAGCAGCCAAGATCAGGGGTCGACTGGAAACACCATATATTTT
d_call: NA; clone_size: NA; v_call: TRBV6-6; j_call: TRBJ1-6; cdr3_aa: CASSLNSPLHF; cdr3_nt: TGTGCCAGCAGTTTAAATTCACCCCTCCACTTT
d_call: TRBD2; clone_size: NA; v_call: TRBV3-1/TRBV3-2; j_call: TRBJ2-3; cdr3_aa: CASSQDLLAGATDTQYF; cdr3_nt: TGTGCCAGCAGCCAAGATCTCCTAGCGGGAGCGACAGATACGCAGTATTTT